The entry that follows covers one T cell receptor (beta chain) sequence. Its target is unknown. The sample originates from a study of vaccination effects on CD4 cells after COVID-19. Across the study: Participants received two doses of either the BNT162b2 or mRNA-1273 vaccine. Study conclusions and caveats: In vaccinees who were healthy, merely 1 out of 255 vaccine-induced clones cross-reacted with common cold coronaviruses. Late post-vaccination, clones induced by infection and those induced by vaccine underwent marked clonal contraction.

Sequencing was performed with immunoSEQ multiplex PCR; in TCRdb, only in-frame clones are kept and a portion is missing. Of 50,000 or so clones in the sample, over 80% are singletons; the top ten hold 2.4%. V was trimmed by 2 bases and J by 8 bases, leaving 14 bases between them. Germline V lookup: CDR1 SGHRS, CDR2 YFSETQ. CDR3 length: 14 residues. Under the ViraFEST assay, PBMC were stimulated with viral peptide pools so that antigen-specific CD4+ T cells expanded. Sequencing was performed afterwards. Culturing for around eleven days preceded CD4+ T cell isolation. The chain is built from TRBV5-1 and TRBJ1-5; D is uncertain. Source: CD4+ T cells from PBMCs cultured with HCoV-229E spike peptides, taken before COVID-19 vaccination. The sequence derives from a human donor who received a COVID-19 vaccine. The CDR3 DNA follows: TGCGCCAGCAGCTTTGGCAGCGAAGACGAGCCCCAGCATTTT. It encodes CASSFGSEDEPQHF.